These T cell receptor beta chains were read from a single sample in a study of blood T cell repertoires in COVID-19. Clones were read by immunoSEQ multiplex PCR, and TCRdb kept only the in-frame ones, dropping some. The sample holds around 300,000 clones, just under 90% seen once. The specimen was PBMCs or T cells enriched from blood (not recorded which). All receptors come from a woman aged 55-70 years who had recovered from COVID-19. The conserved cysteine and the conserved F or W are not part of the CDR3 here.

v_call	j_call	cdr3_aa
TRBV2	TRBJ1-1	ASSKTGWDTEAF
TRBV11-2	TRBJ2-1	ASSLGTPPNEQF
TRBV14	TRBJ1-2	ASSQGQGNYGYT
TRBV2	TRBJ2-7	ASSTGQATYEQY
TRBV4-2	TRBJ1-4	ASRHPGQVNEKLF
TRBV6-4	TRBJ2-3	ASSEFGGDTQY
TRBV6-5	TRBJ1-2	ASSFSSVGQGDGYT
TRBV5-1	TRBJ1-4	ASSIGTGDEKLF
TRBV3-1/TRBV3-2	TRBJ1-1	ASSLPTGLPPTEAF
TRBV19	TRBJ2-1	ASSIGGTLNEQF
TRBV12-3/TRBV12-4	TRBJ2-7	ASRAGGYEQY
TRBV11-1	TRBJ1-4	ASSLRGIANEKLF